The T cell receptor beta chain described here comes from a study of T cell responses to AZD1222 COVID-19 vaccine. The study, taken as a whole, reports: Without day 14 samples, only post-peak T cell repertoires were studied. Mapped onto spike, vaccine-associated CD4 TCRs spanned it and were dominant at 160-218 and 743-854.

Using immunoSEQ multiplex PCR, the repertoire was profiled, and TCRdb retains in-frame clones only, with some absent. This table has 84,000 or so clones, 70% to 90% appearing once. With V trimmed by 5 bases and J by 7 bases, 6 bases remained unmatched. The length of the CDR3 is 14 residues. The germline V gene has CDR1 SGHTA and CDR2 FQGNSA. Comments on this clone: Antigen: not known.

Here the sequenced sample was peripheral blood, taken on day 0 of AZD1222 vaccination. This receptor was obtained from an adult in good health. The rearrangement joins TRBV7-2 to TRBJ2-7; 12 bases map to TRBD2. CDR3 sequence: CASSPSGRAREQYF. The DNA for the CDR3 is TGTGCCAGCAGCCCTAGCGGGAGGGCGAGGGAGCAGTACTTC.